The 4 T cell receptor beta chains given below trace back to one sample, sequenced in a study of shared clonotypes between healthy human individuals. Here immunoSEQ multiplex PCR was the method, and the copy in TCRdb shows in-frame clones only, minus some. The sample includes a few hundred thousand clones, around three quarters seen only once; the top ten take 12%. The sequencing input was PBMCs. The origin of the receptors is a woman aged 40 to 50 in good health. Some clones in this sample may be carry-over from other donors' samples.

As to this clone: A read error may explain this, as a much larger clone is one base away. The V gene is TRBV5-8, the J gene TRBJ2-7; no firm D call. The CDR3 has 14 residues. Germline V gene sequence: CDR1 SGHTS, CDR2 YDEGEE. The CDR3 DNA reads TGTGCCAGCAGCTTACAACAGCACTCCTACGAGCAGTGCTTC. As protein: CASSLQQHSYEQCF.

This rearrangement joins TRBV29-1 to TRBJ2-7; TRBD1 matches 8 bases. CDR3 size: 12 residues. Germline V lookup: CDR1 SQVTM, CDR2 ANQGSEA. V dropped 4 bases and J dropped 6; count of bases not matched to a gene: 5. The CDR3 DNA reads TGCAGCGTTGGGTTGACAGGGGCCGAGCAGTACTTC. Translated: CSVGLTGAEQYF.

The chain combines TRBV19 with TRBJ2-1; D gene ambiguous. This CDR3 comprises 12 residues. In germline, CDR1 is LNHDA, CDR2 SQIVND (reference sequence). The V and J ends lost 3 bases and 2 bases respectively, with 2 bases between them. The CDR3: CASSMAYNEQFF. The CDR3 DNA is TGTGCCAGTAGTATGGCCTACAATGAGCAGTTCTTC.

V usage is TRBV29-1 and J usage is TRBJ1-3; D is perhaps TRBD1 (5 bases). Between the trimmed V and J ends, which lost 4 bases and 0 bases, there was a span of 19 bases. The germline V gene has CDR1 SQVTM and CDR2 ANQGSEA. The CDR3 spans 17 residues. The DNA of the CDR3 is TGCAGCGTTGCTCTATTTGACGGCGGGACCTCTGGAAACACCATATATTTT. Residues: CSVALFDGGTSGNTIYF.